Listed below are T cell receptor beta chains from one sample, sequenced in a study of cytomegalovirus exposure and HLA in healthy donors. Sequenced by immunoSEQ multiplex PCR; TCRdb stores in-frame clones only, minus some. The sample records around 150,000 clones, roughly 80% being singletons. The sample consisted of PBMCs. The receptors stem from a male donor in good health and CMV-seronegative. CDR3s include the opening cysteine and the closing phenylalanine or tryptophan. Each record gives: J gene, V gene, CDR3 protein.

j_gene: TRBJ2-3; v_gene: TRBV5-1; CDR3aa: CASSYGGLDTQYF
j_gene: TRBJ2-3; v_gene: TRBV19; CDR3aa: CASSPQGLGDNTQYF
j_gene: TRBJ2-5; v_gene: TRBV28; CDR3aa: CASNPSGGFQETQYF
j_gene: TRBJ2-5; v_gene: TRBV19; CDR3aa: CASSTTLAGRETQYF
j_gene: TRBJ1-2; v_gene: TRBV5-4; CDR3aa: CASSGGSGTNYGYTF
j_gene: TRBJ2-7; v_gene: TRBV6-6; CDR3aa: CASSLQQGAGEQYF
j_gene: TRBJ1-3; v_gene: TRBV4-3; CDR3aa: CASSQDRSGGASGNTIYF
j_gene: TRBJ2-2; v_gene: TRBV5-4; CDR3aa: CASSLRDRESGELFF
j_gene: TRBJ1-5; v_gene: TRBV14; CDR3aa: CASSQRDRVHSNQPQHF
j_gene: TRBJ1-3; v_gene: TRBV4-1; CDR3aa: CASSQVPTSGGNTIYF
j_gene: TRBJ1-2; v_gene: TRBV4-3; CDR3aa: CASSQDPQNYGYTF
j_gene: TRBJ2-7; v_gene: TRBV21-1; CDR3aa: CASSKGGGRVDEQYF
j_gene: TRBJ2-7; v_gene: TRBV4-3; CDR3aa: CASSQDWARGEQYF
j_gene: TRBJ2-5; v_gene: TRBV30; CDR3aa: CAWSQRGGLRETQYF
j_gene: TRBJ1-4; v_gene: TRBV28; CDR3aa: CASSFGRVGEKLFF
j_gene: TRBJ1-2; v_gene: TRBV30; CDR3aa: CAWSVGGEGYGYTF
j_gene: TRBJ2-3; v_gene: TRBV7-8; CDR3aa: CASSFGTGGADTQYF
j_gene: TRBJ1-1; v_gene: TRBV7-9; CDR3aa: CASSSGTTTEAFF
j_gene: TRBJ2-2; v_gene: TRBV29-1; CDR3aa: CSVVKSGGTGELFF
j_gene: TRBJ1-1; v_gene: TRBV10-3; CDR3aa: CASQTGENTEAFF
j_gene: TRBJ1-2; v_gene: TRBV7-2; CDR3aa: CASSPAGTAYGYTF
j_gene: TRBJ2-1; v_gene: TRBV5-1; CDR3aa: CASSLQGREQFF
j_gene: TRBJ1-2; v_gene: TRBV2; CDR3aa: CASRLTGWGNYGYTF
j_gene: TRBJ1-2; v_gene: TRBV5-1; CDR3aa: CASSLQPAGLDNYGYTF
j_gene: TRBJ2-7; v_gene: TRBV7-2; CDR3aa: CASSLPGSYEQYF
j_gene: TRBJ1-5; v_gene: TRBV5-3; CDR3aa: CARSDTESGANSNQPQHF
j_gene: TRBJ1-2; v_gene: TRBV9; CDR3aa: CASSVAPEEPINYGYTF
j_gene: TRBJ2-7; v_gene: TRBV19; CDR3aa: CASSISGDSSYEQYF
j_gene: TRBJ2-6; v_gene: TRBV2; CDR3aa: CASSAARHSGANVLTF
j_gene: TRBJ1-6; v_gene: TRBV11-2; CDR3aa: CASSRNRGSVGYNSPLHF
j_gene: TRBJ1-6; v_gene: TRBV4-1; CDR3aa: CASSLTGDRGNSPLHF
j_gene: TRBJ1-2; v_gene: TRBV28; CDR3aa: CARSSGGYYGYTF
j_gene: TRBJ1-2; v_gene: TRBV13; CDR3aa: CASSRSIAGYTF
j_gene: TRBJ1-1; v_gene: TRBV5-1; CDR3aa: CASSLGADEAFF
j_gene: TRBJ1-4; v_gene: TRBV21-1; CDR3aa: CASSRAGVDEKLFF
j_gene: TRBJ2-3; v_gene: TRBV5-1; CDR3aa: CASSFPGGTDTQYF
j_gene: TRBJ1-2; v_gene: TRBV28; CDR3aa: CASKADYGYTF
j_gene: TRBJ1-1; v_gene: TRBV5-5; CDR3aa: CASSFYTEAFF
j_gene: TRBJ2-5; v_gene: TRBV18; CDR3aa: CASSLGLAGSETQYF
j_gene: TRBJ2-3; v_gene: TRBV5-1; CDR3aa: CASSQDRDTLYF
j_gene: TRBJ1-1; v_gene: TRBV5-1; CDR3aa: CASSFMTGTEAFF
j_gene: TRBJ2-2; v_gene: TRBV19; CDR3aa: CATTSSKNTGELFF
j_gene: TRBJ1-1; v_gene: TRBV6-1; CDR3aa: CASSVLFGDTEAFF